This T cell receptor beta chain originates from a study of chemoradiotherapy in HPV16-positive cancers. V trimming: 5 bases; J trimming: 2 bases; junction bases outside the gene matches: 3. Per the germline V gene, CDR1 is MDHEN and CDR2 is SYDVKM. This CDR3 comprises 14 residues. This clone was seen once. Clones were read by immunoSEQ multiplex PCR, and TCRdb kept only the in-frame ones, dropping some. This table holds about 1,100 clones, just under 85% found once. The gene calls are TRBV28 and TRBJ2-5; 9 bases line up with TRBD1. This specimen consisted of tumor tissue, obtained from a patient who underwent chemoradiotherapy. The receptor was isolated from a human donor with HPV-associated anogenital cancer. The CDR3 loop reads CASSHGTGQETQYF. CDR3 nucleotide sequence: TGTGCCAGCAGTCACGGGACAGGGCAAGAGACCCAGTACTTC.